The 27 T cell receptor beta chains in this list originate from one sample, sequenced in a study. TCRdb re-called the 5' RACE reads through MiXCR, storing one row per CDR3 protein. This sample has about 47,000 distinct CDR3 sequences, with 28% found just once. Sample: naive CD4+ T cells sorted from blood. Documented subset: naive CD4+ T cells, CD4+CD45RA+CD25-. Receptor source: a female donor with breast cancer.

This clonotype was seen ten or more times. The V and J genes are TRBV29-1 and TRBJ2-1; D not certain. Trimming took off 6 bases at V and 7 bases at J, with 16 bases between the two ends. Per germline, CDR1 SQVTM and CDR2 ANQGSEA. CDR3 size: 13 residues. CDR3 sequence reads: CSVADGLGNEQFF. CDR3 nucleotide sequence: TGCAGCGTAGCAGACGGGCTGGGGAATGAGCAGTTCTTC.

A few counts support this clonotype. This chain connects TRBV20-1 to TRBJ2-1, with 8 bases aligning to TRBD2. The ends lost 3 bases at V and 6 bases at J; junction bases unmatched: 7. Germline CDR1 is DFQATT and CDR2 is SNEGSKA (reference sequence). The CDR3 runs to 14 residues. The DNA for the CDR3 is TGCAGTGCTAGTCGGCGGGAGGCTCTCAATGAGCAGTTCTTC. Encoded protein: CSASRREALNEQFF.

The rearrangement joins TRBV7-2 to TRBJ1-4; D unresolved. Germline V gives CDR1 SGHTA, CDR2 FQGNSA. Trimming cost V 3 bases and J 8 bases, with 7 bases left between them. CDR3 length: 12 amino acids. The CDR3 coding sequence is TGTGCCAGCAGCTTCGGCTGCGAAAAACTGTTTTTT. It yields the protein CASSFGCEKLFF.

Note on this clonotype: A read error may produce the germline difference seen at one junction end. The chain employs TRBV12-3 or TRBV12-4 and TRBJ1-5; 7 bases are a match to TRBD1. The CDR3 contains 14 residues. The CDR3: CASSSTGAGQHQHF. The CDR3, as DNA: TGTGCCAGCAGCAGTACAGGGGCGGGTCAGCACCAGCATTTT.

This clonotype occurred many times. The V gene is TRBV9, the J gene TRBJ2-7, with 7 bases aligning to TRBD2. The CDR3 contains 16 residues. Germline-derived CDR1 and CDR2 are SGDLS and YYNGEE. J lost 9 bases, V lost 1 base, and 16 bases had no gene match. CDR3 loop: CASSVTSGELTGGQYF. The CDR3 nucleotides read TGTGCCAGCAGCGTAACCAGCGGGGAACTAACGGGAGGGCAGTACTTC.

In the case of this clonotype: The junction departs from germline at one end; a sequencing error may be responsible. The chain links TRBV11-3 to TRBJ1-3, with D tentatively TRBD1 (6 bases). This CDR3 spans 14 amino acids. Germline values: CDR1 SGHNT, CDR2 YENEEA. CDR3 sequence reads: CASSLTGYGSTIYF. The CDR3, as DNA: TGTGCCAGCAGCTTGACAGGTTATGGAAGCACCATATATTTT.

In nucleotides, the CDR3 is TGTGCCAGCAGCCTACAGGGGTCAGACTATGGCTACACCTTC. Translating gives CASSLQGSDYGYTF. The V gene is TRBV5-5, the J gene TRBJ1-2; 7 bases map to TRBD1. The V gene end was trimmed by 4 bases and the J gene end by 3 bases; junction bases not matched to a gene: 6. The CDR3 runs 14 residues. Germline CDR1 SGHKS, CDR2 YYEKEE (reference sequence).

This clonotype was seen more than once but under ten times. The chain recombines TRBV11-2 with TRBJ1-2, with D perhaps matching TRBD1 (6 bases). Germline V gene data show CDR1 as SGHAT and CDR2 as FQNNGV. V lost 4 bases, J lost 8 bases, and 20 bases lay in between. The CDR3 length is 15 residues. This CDR3 reads CASSSPGQRSKGYTF. The CDR3, as DNA: TGTGCCAGCAGCTCGCCGGGACAAAGGTCGAAGGGCTACACCTTC.

A few counts support this clonotype. V gene TRBV4-1 combines with J gene TRBJ1-1; D is uncertain. The germline V gene has CDR1 MGHRA and CDR2 YSYEKL. The V and J ends lost 0 bases and 1 base respectively, with 9 bases between them. The CDR3 length is 15 residues. Here the CDR3 reads CASSQDLSPNTEAFF. The CDR3 nucleotides are TGCGCCAGCAGCCAAGATTTATCCCCGAACACTGAAGCTTTCTTT.

This clonotype was counted a few times. The J gene is TRBJ2-2, the V gene TRBV20-1, with D possibly matching TRBD2 (5 bases). Per germline, CDR1 DFQATT and CDR2 SNEGSKA (reference sequence). The V end lost 1 base, the J end lost 7 bases, and 7 bases lay between the germline ends. The CDR3 totals 12 residues. This CDR3 reads CSARVGGGELFF. The CDR3 region has the DNA TGCAGTGCTAGAGTCGGAGGCGGGGAGCTGTTTTTT.

V and J are TRBV2 and TRBJ2-5; unclear D gene. Deletions cut 5 bases from V and 7 bases from J, with 14 bases between. The length of the CDR3 is 13 residues. Germline V gives CDR1 SNHLY, CDR2 FYNNEI. The CDR3 loop is CASSNRPSGTQYF. The CDR3 DNA is TGTGCCAGCAGTAATAGGCCTTCAGGGACCCAGTACTTC.

J is TRBJ1-1 and V is TRBV6-1; 11 nucleotides line up with TRBD1. Germline V gene data show CDR1 as MNHNS and CDR2 as SASEGT. The CDR3 runs 15 residues. The J segment lost 3 bases and the V segment lost 1 base, leaving 1 base of the junction unmatched. The CDR3 reads CASSEGDRGYTEAFF. The CDR3 nucleotides are TGTGCCAGCAGTGAAGGGGACAGGGGGTACACTGAAGCTTTCTTT.

V is TRBV29-1 and J is TRBJ2-1; 10 bases are a match to TRBD1. J was trimmed by 8 bases and V by 7 bases; bases with no gene match: 20. The CDR3 extends over 17 amino acids. Germline V gene lookup returns CDR1 SQVTM and CDR2 ANQGSEA. In DNA form, the CDR3 reads TGCAGCGGAACGACAGGGGGCATACTAGCGGTAGACGATGAGCAGTTCTTC. As protein: CSGTTGGILAVDDEQFF.

The rearrangement uses TRBV7-6 and TRBJ2-7; D might be TRBD1 (6 bases). Germline V gene data show CDR1 as SGHVS and CDR2 as FNYEAQ. The length of the CDR3 is 16 residues. With 5 bases removed from V and 2 bases from J, the gap between germline ends came to 19 bases. CDR3 coding DNA: TGTGCCAGCAGCACCCTGAGGGGCAGGGGACCCTACGAGCAGTACTTC. Translating it yields CASSTLRGRGPYEQYF.

Turning to this clonotype: A read error may account for a junction end that differs from germline. The chain is built from TRBV29-1 and TRBJ1-1; tentative D call: TRBD1 (6 bases). The germline V gene encodes CDR1 SQVTM and CDR2 ANQGSEA. The CDR3 is made up of 12 amino acids. The CDR3 spells CSAGQKNTGAFF. CDR3 nucleotides: TGCAGCGCGGGACAAAAGAACACTGGAGCTTTCTTT. Looking up the rest from reference TRBV29-1 and TRBJ1-1 gives the full variable domain: SAVISQKPSRDICQRGTSLTIQCQVDSQVTMMFWYRQQPGQSLTLIATANQGSEATYESGFVIDKFPISRPNLTFSTLTVSNMSPEDSSIYLCSAGQKNTGAFFGQGTRLTVV.

This clonotype showed up just a few times. The rearrangement uses TRBV12-3 or TRBV12-4 and TRBJ1-1, with D hard to call. V was clipped by 3 bases and J by 0 bases, with 14 bases between them. The CDR3 length is 16 residues. The CDR3 sequence is CASSFFSRGMNTEAFF. CDR3 nucleotide sequence: TGTGCCAGCAGTTTCTTTTCGCGGGGAATGAACACTGAAGCTTTCTTT.

The chain employs TRBV5-1 and TRBJ2-3, with TRBD2 matching 7 bases. This CDR3 is built from 16 residues. V was clipped by 0 bases and J by 3 bases; unmatched bases: 7. From germline, CDR1 is SGHRS and CDR2 YFSETQ. In DNA, the CDR3 is TGCGCCAGCAGCTTGGCCGCGGCGGGAGAAACAGATACGCAGTATTTT. Its translation: CASSLAAAGETDTQYF.

This clonotype was observed at least ten times. The genes are TRBV10-3 and TRBJ2-4; D call uncertain. V lost 4 bases, J lost 5 bases, and 3 bases lay in between. This CDR3 has 11 residues. Per the germline V gene, CDR1 is ENHRY and CDR2 is SYGVKD. The CDR3 bases are TGTGCCATCAGTGCGGAAAACATTCAGTACTTC. Translation gives CAISAENIQYF.

The table lists this clonotype with many counts. V and J are TRBV4-1 and TRBJ1-5; D might be TRBD1 (5 bases). V lost 0 bases, J lost 2 bases, and 8 bases lay in between. CDR3 length equals 15 residues. Per the germline V gene, CDR1 is MGHRA and CDR2 is YSYEKL. The CDR3 sequence is CASSQEDNGNQPQHF. The CDR3 DNA sequence: TGCGCCAGCAGCCAAGAGGACAATGGCAATCAGCCCCAGCATTTT.

This clonotype has more than one count but fewer than ten. The J gene is TRBJ1-5, the V gene TRBV6-1, with D perhaps TRBD1 (6 bases). Germline CDR1 is MNHNS and CDR2 is SASEGT. The ends were cut back, 5 bases at V and 6 bases at J, with 20 bases in the middle. The CDR3 length is 16 residues. The CDR3 here is CASSPRGGPGSQPQHF. DNA of the CDR3: TGTGCCAGCAGTCCCCGGGGGGGGCCGGGGAGTCAGCCCCAGCATTTT.

The CDR3 DNA sequence: TGTGCCAGCAGCGTATCGGGGCAGACGAACACTGAAGCTTTCTTT. Encoded protein: CASSVSGQTNTEAFF. The chain couples TRBV9 to TRBJ1-1, with D possibly being TRBD1 (5 bases). The V gene's germline CDR1 is SGDLS and CDR2 YYNGEE. Trimming left V 1 base short and J 1 base short, with 11 bases between. The CDR3 has 15 residues.

The chain is built from TRBV4-2 and TRBJ2-7; 7 nucleotides match TRBD1. The CDR3 has 14 residues. The trim removed 4 bases at V and 3 bases at J, leaving 6 bases unmatched. Germline-derived CDR1 and CDR2 are LGHNA and YNFKEQ. For the CDR3, the DNA is TGTGCCAGCAGCCTAACGACAGGGTTCTACGAGCAGTACTTC. It specifies CASSLTTGFYEQYF.

This rearrangement joins TRBV7-2 to TRBJ2-3; TRBD2 matches 7 bases. From germline, CDR1 is SGHTA and CDR2 FQGNSA. This CDR3 has 16 residues. V dropped 4 bases and J dropped 3; count of bases not matched to a gene: 10. This chain's CDR3 is CASSSSSGGVTDTQYF. Here the CDR3 DNA reads TGTGCCAGCAGCTCCTCTAGCGGAGGGGTGACAGATACGCAGTATTTT.

This sequence joins TRBV29-1 and TRBJ1-1, with a weak D call TRBD1 (6 bases). Germline loops: CDR1 SQVTM, CDR2 ANQGSEA. The CDR3 has 12 amino acids. For the CDR3, the DNA is TGCAAAGTAAGGGGACACAACACTGAAGCTTTCTTT. Residues: CKVRGHNTEAFF. Based on the CDR3 plus reference TRBV29-1 and TRBJ1-1, the full variable domain is SAVISQKPSRDICQRGTSLTIQCQVDSQVTMMFWYRQQPGQSLTLIATANQGSEATYESGFVIDKFPISRPNLTFSTLTVSNMSPEDSSIYLCKVRGHNTEAFFGQGTRLTVV.

This chain joins TRBV27 and TRBJ2-3, with a weak D call TRBD1 (6 bases). The ends were cut back, 6 bases at V and 5 bases at J, with 9 bases in the middle. The germline gives CDR1 MNHEY, CDR2 SMNVEV (reference sequence). The length of the CDR3 is 12 residues. The CDR3 bases are TGTGCCAGCAGACAGGGTGGAGATACGCAGTATTTT. Translating gives CASRQGGDTQYF.

This sequence joins TRBV7-2 and TRBJ2-3; 13 nucleotides agree with TRBD2. Per germline, CDR1 SGHTA and CDR2 FQGNSA. Losses at the gene ends were 6 bases for V and 6 bases for J; bases not matched to a gene: 9. This CDR3 contains 16 residues. The CDR3 bases are TGTGCCAGCAGTCCCGGGACTAGCGGGGCCTGGGATACGCAGTATTTT. It encodes CASSPGTSGAWDTQYF.

The rearrangement joins TRBV20-1 to TRBJ2-3; TRBD1 is a possible D gene (6 bases). From germline, CDR1 is DFQATT and CDR2 SNEGSKA (reference sequence). V gave up 5 bases and J gave up 0 bases, with 18 bases separating them. CDR3 length equals 16 residues. The CDR3 protein is CSARNRVRLSTDTQYF. The CDR3 DNA reads TGCAGTGCTCGAAACAGGGTCAGGTTGAGCACAGATACGCAGTATTTT.